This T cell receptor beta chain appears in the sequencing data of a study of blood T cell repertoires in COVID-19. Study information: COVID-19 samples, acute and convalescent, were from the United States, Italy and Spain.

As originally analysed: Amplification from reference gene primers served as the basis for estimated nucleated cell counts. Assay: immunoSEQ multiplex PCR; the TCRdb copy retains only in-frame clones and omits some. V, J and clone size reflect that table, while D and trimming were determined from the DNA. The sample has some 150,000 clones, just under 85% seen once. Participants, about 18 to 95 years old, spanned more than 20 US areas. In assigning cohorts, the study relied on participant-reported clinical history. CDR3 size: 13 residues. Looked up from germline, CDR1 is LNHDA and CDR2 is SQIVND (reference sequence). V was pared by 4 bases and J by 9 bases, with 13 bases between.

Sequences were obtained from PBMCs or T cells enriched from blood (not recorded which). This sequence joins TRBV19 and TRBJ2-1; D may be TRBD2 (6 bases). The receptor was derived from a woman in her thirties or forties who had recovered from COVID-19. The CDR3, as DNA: TGTGCCAGTAGTACCGGGACTTATAGTGAGCAGTTCTTC. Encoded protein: CASSTGTYSEQFF.